The TCR beta chain described here comes from a study of shared clonotypes between healthy human individuals. Everyone who donated was a Caucasian adult who lived in Nashville, Tennessee. This clone was detected ten times or more. Its specificity is not known. Study-wide findings and caveats: Non-shared clonotypes showed lower generation probabilities than clonotypes common to all four donors. Despite large depth, rarefaction showed incomplete sorted-subset sequencing.

Per the original data handling: Filtering differed, since immunoSEQ gave only junction sequences and no quality scores. Sequencing used immunoSEQ multiplex PCR; TCRdb keeps in-frame clones, though not all of them. D and trimming come from the DNA, and the V and J calls and clone size come from that table. The sample has 330,000 or so clones; 73% are singletons. This CDR3 has 13 amino acids. CDR1 is SGDLS, CDR2 YYNGEE, per germline. Trimming removed 4 bases at V and 3 bases at J, with 10 bases between. The sample taken for sequencing was memory CD4+ T cells sorted from blood. Subset indicated: CD45RA-negative fraction. The chain couples TRBV9 to TRBJ2-5; unclear D gene. This sequence originates from a young man in good health. The CDR3 nucleotides are TGTGCCAGCAGCACCCGCGCTAAAGAGACCCAGTACTTC. Amino acids: CASSTRAKETQYF.